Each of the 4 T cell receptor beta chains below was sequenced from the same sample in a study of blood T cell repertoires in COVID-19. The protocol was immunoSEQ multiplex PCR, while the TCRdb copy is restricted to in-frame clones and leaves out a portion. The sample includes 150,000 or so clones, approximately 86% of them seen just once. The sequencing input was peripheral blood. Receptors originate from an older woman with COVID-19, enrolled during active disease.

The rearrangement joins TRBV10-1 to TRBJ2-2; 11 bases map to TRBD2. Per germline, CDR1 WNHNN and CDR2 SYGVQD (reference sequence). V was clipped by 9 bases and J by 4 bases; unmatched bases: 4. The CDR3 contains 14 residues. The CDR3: CASTTSGGTGELFF. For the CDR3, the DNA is TGCGCCAGTACCACTAGCGGGGGCACCGGGGAGCTGTTTTTT.

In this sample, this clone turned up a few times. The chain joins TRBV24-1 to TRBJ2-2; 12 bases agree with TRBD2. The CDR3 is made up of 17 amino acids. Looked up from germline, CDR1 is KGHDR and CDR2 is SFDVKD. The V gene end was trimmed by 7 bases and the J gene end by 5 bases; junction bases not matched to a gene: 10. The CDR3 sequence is CATSAASGGAFTGELFF. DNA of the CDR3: TGTGCCACCAGCGCCGCTAGCGGGGGGGCCTTTACCGGGGAGCTGTTTTTT.

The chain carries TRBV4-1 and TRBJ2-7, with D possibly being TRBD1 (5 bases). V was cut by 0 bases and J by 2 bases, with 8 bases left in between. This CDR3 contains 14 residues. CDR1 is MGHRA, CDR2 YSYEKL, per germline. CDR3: CASSQEQGTYEQYF. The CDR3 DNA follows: TGCGCCAGCAGCCAAGAGCAGGGAACCTACGAGCAGTACTTC.

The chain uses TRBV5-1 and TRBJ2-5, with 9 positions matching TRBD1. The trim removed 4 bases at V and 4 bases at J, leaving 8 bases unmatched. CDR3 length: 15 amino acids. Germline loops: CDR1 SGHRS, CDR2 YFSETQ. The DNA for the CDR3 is TGCGCCAGCAGCCCGCAACCGGGACAGGGAGAGACCCAGTACTTC. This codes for CASSPQPGQGETQYF.